This entry describes one T cell receptor beta chain. Enrolled through a virtual design, the participants were between 18 and 89 years of age and came from 24 US areas. Donors were grouped by their self-reported clinical history. For recovered donors of Cohort 3, there were two negative PCRs, clearance, or symptom resolution. Per the study methods: Quantification of nucleated cells was approximated via reference gene primer amplification. The protocol was immunoSEQ multiplex PCR, while the TCRdb copy is restricted to in-frame clones and leaves out a portion. V and J calls and clone size are as listed in that table; D and trimming were resolved from the DNA. The table lists a few hundred thousand clones, around 87% of them singletons, with around 1% in the top ten. The source of the sample is a study of blood T cell repertoires in COVID-19. The V gene end was trimmed by 8 bases and the J gene end by 0 bases; junction bases not matched to a gene: 7. Germline V gene sequence: CDR1 SNHLY, CDR2 FYNNEI. This CDR3 contains 15 residues.

Source material: PBMCs or T cells enriched from blood (not recorded which). The TCR comes from a man in his late teens or twenties who had recovered from COVID-19. J is TRBJ1-3 and V is TRBV2, with 7 bases matching TRBD1. The CDR3 is CASGGTAVSGNTIYF. In DNA form, the CDR3 reads TGTGCCAGCGGCGGGACAGCGGTCTCTGGAAACACCATATATTTT.